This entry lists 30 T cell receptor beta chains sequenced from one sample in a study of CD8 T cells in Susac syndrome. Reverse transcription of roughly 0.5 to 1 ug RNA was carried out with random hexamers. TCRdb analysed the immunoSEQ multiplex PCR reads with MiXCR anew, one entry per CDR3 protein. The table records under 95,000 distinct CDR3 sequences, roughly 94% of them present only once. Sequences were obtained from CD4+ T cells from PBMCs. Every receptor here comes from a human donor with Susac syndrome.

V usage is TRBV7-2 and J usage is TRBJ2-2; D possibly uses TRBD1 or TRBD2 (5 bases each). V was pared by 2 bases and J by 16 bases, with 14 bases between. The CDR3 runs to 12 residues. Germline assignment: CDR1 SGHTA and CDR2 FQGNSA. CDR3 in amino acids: CASSLLGTSSFF. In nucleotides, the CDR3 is TGTGCCAGCAGCTTACTGGGGACCTCTTCGTTTTTT.

The CDR3 loop reads CASSLAPTGADTQYF. CDR3 coding DNA: TGTGCCAGCAGCTTGGCCCCAACAGGGGCAGATACGCAGTATTTT. The chain links TRBV7-9 to TRBJ2-3; 7 nucleotides match TRBD1. Per germline, CDR1 SEHNR and CDR2 FQNEAQ (reference sequence). Losses at the gene ends were 3 bases for V and 4 bases for J; bases not matched to a gene: 7. The CDR3 is 15 amino acids.

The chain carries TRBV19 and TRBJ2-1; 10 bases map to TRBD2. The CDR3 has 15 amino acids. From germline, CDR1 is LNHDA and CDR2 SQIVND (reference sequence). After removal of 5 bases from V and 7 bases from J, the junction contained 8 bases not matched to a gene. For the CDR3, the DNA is TGTGCCAGTAGTTCCTCTAGCGGGGGAGTTAATGAGCAGTTCTTC. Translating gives CASSSSSGGVNEQFF.

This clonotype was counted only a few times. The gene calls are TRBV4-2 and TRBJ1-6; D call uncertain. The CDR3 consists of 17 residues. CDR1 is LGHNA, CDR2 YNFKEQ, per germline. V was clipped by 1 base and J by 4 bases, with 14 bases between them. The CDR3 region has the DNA TGTGCCAGCAGCCAAGGCGAAAGGGTGGAGTATAATTCACCCCTCCACTTT. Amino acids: CASSQGERVEYNSPLHF.

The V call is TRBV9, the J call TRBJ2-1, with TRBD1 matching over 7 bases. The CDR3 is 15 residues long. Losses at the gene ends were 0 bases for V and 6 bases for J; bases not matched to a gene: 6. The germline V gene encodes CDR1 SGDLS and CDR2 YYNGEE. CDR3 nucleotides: TGTGCCAGCAGCGTAGCTTCGGGACAGTTCAATGAGCAGTTCTTC. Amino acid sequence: CASSVASGQFNEQFF.

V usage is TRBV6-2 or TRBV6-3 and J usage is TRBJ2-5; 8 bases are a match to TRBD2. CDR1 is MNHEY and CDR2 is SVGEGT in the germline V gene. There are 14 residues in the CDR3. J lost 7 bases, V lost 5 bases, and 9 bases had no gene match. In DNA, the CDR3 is TGTGCCAGCAGTGACCCGGGACTAGTTGGGACCCAGTACTTC. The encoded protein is CASSDPGLVGTQYF.

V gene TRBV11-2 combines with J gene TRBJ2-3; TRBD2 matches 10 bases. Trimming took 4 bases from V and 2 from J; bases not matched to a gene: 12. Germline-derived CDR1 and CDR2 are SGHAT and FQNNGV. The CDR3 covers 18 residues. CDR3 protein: CASSSPSGTSAFTDTQYF. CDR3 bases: TGTGCCAGCAGCTCCCCCTCCGGGACTAGCGCCTTCACAGATACGCAGTATTTT.

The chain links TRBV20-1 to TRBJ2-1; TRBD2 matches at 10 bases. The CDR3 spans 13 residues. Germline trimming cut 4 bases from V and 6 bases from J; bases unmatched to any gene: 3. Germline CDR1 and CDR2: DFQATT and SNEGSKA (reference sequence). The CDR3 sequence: CSAKRGGLNEQFF. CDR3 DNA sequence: TGCAGTGCTAAGCGGGGGGGCCTCAATGAGCAGTTCTTC.

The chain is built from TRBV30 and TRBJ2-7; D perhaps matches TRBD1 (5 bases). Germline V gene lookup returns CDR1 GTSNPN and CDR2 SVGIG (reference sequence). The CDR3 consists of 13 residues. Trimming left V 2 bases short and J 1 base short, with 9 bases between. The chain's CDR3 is CAWSKTESYEQYF. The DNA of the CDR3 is TGTGCCTGGAGTAAGACAGAGTCCTACGAGCAGTACTTC.

The CDR3 sequence is CAWSGVRPGNTIYF. CDR3 nucleotide sequence: TGTGCCTGGAGCGGGGTTCGGCCGGGAAACACCATATATTTT. The gene calls are TRBV30 and TRBJ1-3; D unclear. CDR3 length: 14 amino acids. Germline-derived CDR1 and CDR2 are GTSNPN and SVGIG (reference sequence). The ends were cut back, 3 bases at V and 4 bases at J, with 13 bases in the middle.

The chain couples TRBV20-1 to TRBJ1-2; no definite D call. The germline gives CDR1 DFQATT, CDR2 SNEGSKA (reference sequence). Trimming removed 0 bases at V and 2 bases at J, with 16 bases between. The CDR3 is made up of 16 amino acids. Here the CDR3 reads CSARDSPGRKNYGYTF. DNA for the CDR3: TGCAGTGCTAGAGATTCCCCGGGCAGGAAGAACTATGGCTACACCTTC.

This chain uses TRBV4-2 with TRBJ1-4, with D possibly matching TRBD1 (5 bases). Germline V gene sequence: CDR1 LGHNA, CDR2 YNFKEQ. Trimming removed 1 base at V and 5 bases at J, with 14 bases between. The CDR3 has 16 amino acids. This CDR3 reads CASSQVTGTGNEKLFF. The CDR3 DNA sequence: TGTGCCAGCAGCCAAGTCACCGGGACGGGGAATGAAAAACTGTTTTTT.

The DNA for the CDR3 is TGTGCCGGGACCCCCCTACAGGGCGACACTGAAGCTTTCTTT. Protein: CAGTPLQGDTEAFF. The V call is TRBV30, the J call TRBJ1-1; perhaps TRBD1 as D (6 bases). The V and J ends lost 8 bases and 3 bases respectively, with 19 bases between them. The CDR3 sequence is 14 residues long. Germline V gives CDR1 GTSNPN, CDR2 SVGIG (reference sequence). The full variable domain, with the rest looked up from reference TRBV30 and TRBJ1-1, is SQTIHQWPATLVQPVGSPLSLECTVEGTSNPNLYWYRQAAGRGLQLLFYSVGIGQISSEVPQNLSASRPQDRQFILSSKKLLLSDSGFYLCAGTPLQGDTEAFFGQGTRLTVV.

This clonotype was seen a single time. The CDR3 coding sequence is TGTGCCAGCAGATTGGACGGGAACTATGGCTACACCTTC. Translation gives CASRLDGNYGYTF. This rearrangement joins TRBV27 to TRBJ1-2; no reliable D call. Per the germline V gene, CDR1 is MNHEY and CDR2 is SMNVEV (reference sequence). Trimming removed 6 bases at V and 2 bases at J, with 10 bases between. The CDR3 loop spans 13 amino acids.

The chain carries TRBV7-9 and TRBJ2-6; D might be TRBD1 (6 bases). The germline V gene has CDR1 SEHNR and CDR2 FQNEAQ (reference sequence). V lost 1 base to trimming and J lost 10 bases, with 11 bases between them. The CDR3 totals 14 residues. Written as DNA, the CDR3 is TGTGCCAGCAGCTTAGGGGGGCAGGTGAACGTCCTGACTTTC. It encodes CASSLGGQVNVLTF.

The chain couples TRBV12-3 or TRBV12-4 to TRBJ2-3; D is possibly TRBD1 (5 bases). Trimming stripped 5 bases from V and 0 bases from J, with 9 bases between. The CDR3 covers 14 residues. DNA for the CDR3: TGTGCCAGCAGTCGTGGACATAGCACAGATACGCAGTATTTT. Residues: CASSRGHSTDTQYF.

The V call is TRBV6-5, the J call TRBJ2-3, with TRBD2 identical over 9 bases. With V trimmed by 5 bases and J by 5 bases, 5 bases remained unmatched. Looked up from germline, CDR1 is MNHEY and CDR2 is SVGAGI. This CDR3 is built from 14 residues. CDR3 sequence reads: CASSRGGAGDTQYF. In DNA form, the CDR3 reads TGTGCCAGCAGTCGCGGGGGGGCTGGAGATACGCAGTATTTT.

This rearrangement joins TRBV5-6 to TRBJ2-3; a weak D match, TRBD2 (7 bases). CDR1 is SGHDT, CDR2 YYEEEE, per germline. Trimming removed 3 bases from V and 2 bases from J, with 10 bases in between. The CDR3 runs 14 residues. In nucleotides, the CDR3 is TGTGCCAGCAGCTCGGGGGGCCTCACAGATACGCAGTATTTT. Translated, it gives CASSSGGLTDTQYF.

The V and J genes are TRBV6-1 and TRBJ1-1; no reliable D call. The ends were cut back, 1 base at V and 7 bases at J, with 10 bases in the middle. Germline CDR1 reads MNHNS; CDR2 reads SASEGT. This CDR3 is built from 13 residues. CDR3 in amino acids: CASSEGARREAFF. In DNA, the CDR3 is TGTGCCAGCAGTGAAGGGGCTCGGCGTGAAGCTTTCTTT.

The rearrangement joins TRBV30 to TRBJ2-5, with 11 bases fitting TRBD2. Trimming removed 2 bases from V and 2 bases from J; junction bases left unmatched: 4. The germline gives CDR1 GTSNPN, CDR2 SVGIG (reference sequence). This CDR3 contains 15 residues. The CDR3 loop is CAWSRLAGGQETQYF. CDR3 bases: TGTGCCTGGAGTCGCTTAGCGGGGGGGCAAGAGACCCAGTACTTC.

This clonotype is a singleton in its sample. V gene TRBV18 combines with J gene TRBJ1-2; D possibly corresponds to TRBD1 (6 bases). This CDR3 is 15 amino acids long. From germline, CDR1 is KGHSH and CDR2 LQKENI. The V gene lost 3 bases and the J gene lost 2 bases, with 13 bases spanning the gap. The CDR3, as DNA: TGTGCCAGCTCACCTCAGGACAGAAGAAACTATGGCTACACCTTC. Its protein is CASSPQDRRNYGYTF.

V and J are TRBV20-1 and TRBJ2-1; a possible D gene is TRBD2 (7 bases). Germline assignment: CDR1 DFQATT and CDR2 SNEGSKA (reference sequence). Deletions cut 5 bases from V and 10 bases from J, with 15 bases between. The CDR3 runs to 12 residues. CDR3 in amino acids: CSAAGAGDEQFF. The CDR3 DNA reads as TGCAGTGCTGCAGGGGCGGGGGACGAGCAGTTCTTC.

The CDR3 loop reads CSVVRQAQDTQYF. CDR3 sequence (DNA): TGCAGCGTTGTTAGACAGGCACAAGATACGCAGTATTTT. V gene TRBV29-1 combines with J gene TRBJ2-3, with a tentative D call TRBD1 (6 bases). The CDR3 is 13 residues long. Germline CDR1 is SQVTM and CDR2 is ANQGSEA. With 4 bases removed from V and 5 bases from J, the gap between germline ends came to 13 bases.

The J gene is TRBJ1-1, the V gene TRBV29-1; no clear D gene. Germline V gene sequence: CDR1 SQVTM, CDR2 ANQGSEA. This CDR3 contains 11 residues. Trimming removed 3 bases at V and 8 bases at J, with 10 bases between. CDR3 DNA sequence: TGCAGCGTTGATGTGGGCGTGGAAGCTTTCTTT. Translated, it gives CSVDVGVEAFF.

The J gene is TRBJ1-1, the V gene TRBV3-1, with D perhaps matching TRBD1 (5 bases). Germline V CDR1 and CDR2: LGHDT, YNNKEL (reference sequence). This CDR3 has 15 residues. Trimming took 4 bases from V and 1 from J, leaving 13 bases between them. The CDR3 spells CASSPGVGPNTEAFF. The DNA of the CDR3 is TGTGCCAGCAGCCCGGGGGTCGGGCCGAACACTGAAGCTTTCTTT.

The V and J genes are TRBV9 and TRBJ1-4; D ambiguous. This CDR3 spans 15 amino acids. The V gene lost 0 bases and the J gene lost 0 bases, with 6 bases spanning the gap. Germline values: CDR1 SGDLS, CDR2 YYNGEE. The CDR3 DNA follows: TGTGCCAGCAGCGTAGAGCCCTCAACTAATGAAAAACTGTTTTTT. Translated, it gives CASSVEPSTNEKLFF.

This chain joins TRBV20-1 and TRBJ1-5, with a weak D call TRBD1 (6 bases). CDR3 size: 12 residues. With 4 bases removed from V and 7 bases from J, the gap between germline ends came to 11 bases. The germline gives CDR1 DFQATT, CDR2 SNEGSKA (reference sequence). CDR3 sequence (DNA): TGCAGTGCTAAAACAGGGTACCAGCCCCAGCATTTT. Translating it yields CSAKTGYQPQHF.

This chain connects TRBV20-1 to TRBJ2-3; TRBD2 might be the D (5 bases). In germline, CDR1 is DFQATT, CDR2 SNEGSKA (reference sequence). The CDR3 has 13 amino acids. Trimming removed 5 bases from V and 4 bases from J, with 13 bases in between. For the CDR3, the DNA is TGCAGTGCTGAACGGACGGGATCAGATACGCAGTATTTT. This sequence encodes CSAERTGSDTQYF.

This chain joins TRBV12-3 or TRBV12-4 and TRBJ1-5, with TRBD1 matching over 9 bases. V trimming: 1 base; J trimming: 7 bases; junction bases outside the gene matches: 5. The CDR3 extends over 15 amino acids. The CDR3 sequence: CASSLEGQGGQPQHF. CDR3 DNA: TGTGCCAGCAGTTTAGAGGGACAGGGTGGCCAGCCCCAGCATTTT.

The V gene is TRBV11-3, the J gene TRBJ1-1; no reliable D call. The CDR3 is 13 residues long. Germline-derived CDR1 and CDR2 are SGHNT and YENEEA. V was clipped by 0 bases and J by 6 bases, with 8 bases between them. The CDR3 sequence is CASSLDQVSEAFF. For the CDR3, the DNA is TGTGCCAGCAGCTTAGATCAGGTCTCTGAAGCTTTCTTT.